The clone carrying this T cell receptor (beta chain) was detected ten times or more. The antigen is unknown. This CDR3 is 16 amino acids long. The germline V and J ends were trimmed by 0 bases and 0 bases, with 9 bases remaining between them. The germline gives CDR1 MGHRA, CDR2 YSYEKL. This sample stems from a study of blood T cells in healthy people across ages. Then a second PCR, running roughly 7 to 11 cycles, was carried out with a sample-barcoded 5' primer and a J-beta primer mix. MiXCR was run by TCRdb on the 5' RACE reads, yielding one entry per CDR3 protein. The sample lists 750,000 to 1,000,000 distinct CDR3 sequences; 25% to 30% were seen once. Study outcomes and limitations: Diversity figures derived from one million T cells were judged to underestimate the true value.

This sample was shared with a second study, whose subject was T cells of mothers and their children. This second study notes: Study donors consisted of three healthy Caucasian mothers and their six children. The effect of thymic selection on TCR recombination output is similar between related and unrelated pairs.

V usage is TRBV4-1 and J usage is TRBJ2-1; D possibly uses TRBD1 or TRBD2 (5 bases each). Sequences were obtained from blood. This TCR derives from a woman in her thirties or forties in good health. The DNA for the CDR3 is TGCGCCAGCAGCCAAGACGAGGGGAGCTCCTACAATGAGCAGTTCTTC. The encoded protein is CASSQDEGSSYNEQFF.